The present T cell receptor beta chain was sequenced within a study of Ad26.COV2.S vaccination and SARS-CoV-2 variants. Overall study findings and caveats: People who got the vaccine or the placebo had similar non-spike TCR breadth.

Data came from immunoSEQ multiplex PCR; TCRdb stores just in-frame clones and leaves some out. The sample gives around 320,000 clones, about 86% of which show up once; more than 1.5% is in the top ten. As for this clone: Antigen specificity is unknown.

Documented treatment: 19 received Ad26.COV2.S at low or high dose, single or two shots; several received placebo; per-sample allocation not given. Following the first vaccine or placebo injection, samples were taken on day 63. CDR3 length: 16 residues. Trimming left V 5 bases short and J 0 bases short, with 16 bases between. Germline V gene data show CDR1 as SEHNR and CDR2 as FQNEAQ (reference sequence). The TCR originated in a person aged 18 to 59 who received the Ad26.COV2.S COVID-19 vaccine or a placebo. The material sequenced was peripheral blood, taken in a trial of Ad26.COV2.S vaccine versus placebo. The rearrangement joins TRBV7-9 to TRBJ1-2, with a weak D call TRBD1 (5 bases). The CDR3 sequence: CASSRWDPLANYGYTF. Written as DNA, the CDR3 is TGTGCCAGCAGCCGATGGGACCCTTTAGCTAACTATGGCTACACCTTC.